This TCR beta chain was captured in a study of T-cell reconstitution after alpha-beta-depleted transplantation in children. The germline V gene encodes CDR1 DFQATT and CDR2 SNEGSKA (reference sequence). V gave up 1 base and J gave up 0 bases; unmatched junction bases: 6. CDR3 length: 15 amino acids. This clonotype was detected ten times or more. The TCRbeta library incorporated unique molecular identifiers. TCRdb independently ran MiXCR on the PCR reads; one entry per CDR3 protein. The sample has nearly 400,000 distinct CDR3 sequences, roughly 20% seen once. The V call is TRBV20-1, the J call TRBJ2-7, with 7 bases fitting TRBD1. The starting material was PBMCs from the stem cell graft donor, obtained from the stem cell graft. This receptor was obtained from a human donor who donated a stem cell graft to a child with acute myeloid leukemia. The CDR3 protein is CSARGFDRDSYEQYF. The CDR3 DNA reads TGCAGTGCTAGAGGATTTGACAGGGACTCCTACGAGCAGTACTTC.